This T cell receptor (beta chain) is drawn from a study of blood T cell repertoires in COVID-19. At the level of the study: Collection of acute and convalescent COVID-19 samples took place in the United States, Italy and Spain. In each case, the material was cDNA or gDNA derived from T cells, B-cell-depleted T cells, or PBMCs.

Followed over time, Seattle patients had been enrolled while infection was active. In the source study's methods: Reference gene primers were amplified, and this amplification served to estimate nucleated cell counts. TCRdb's copy holds only in-frame clones and misses some; the assay was immunoSEQ multiplex PCR. V, J and clone size were drawn from that table, and D and trimming were deduced from the DNA. Of 350,000 to 450,000 clones in the sample, about 86% are singletons; the top ten hold about 7.6%. Germline CDR1 is SQVTM and CDR2 is ANQGSEA. The CDR3 is 13 amino acids. Between the trimmed V and J ends, which lost 5 bases and 0 bases, there was a span of 10 bases.

This sequence joins TRBV29-1 and TRBJ1-1; D possibly corresponds to TRBD1 (5 bases). The source is an older woman with COVID-19, enrolled during active disease. The specimen sequenced was peripheral blood. For the CDR3, the DNA is TGCAGCGTTTGGTCGGGGGTGAACACTGAAGCTTTCTTT. It translates to CSVWSGVNTEAFF. Full variable domain (outside the CDR3, taken from reference TRBV29-1 and TRBJ1-1): SAVISQKPSRDICQRGTSLTIQCQVDSQVTMMFWYRQQPGQSLTLIATANQGSEATYESGFVIDKFPISRPNLTFSTLTVSNMSPEDSSIYLCSVWSGVNTEAFFGQGTRLTVV.